Presented here are 22 T cell receptor beta chains from one specimen sequenced in a study of radiation and T cells in renal cell carcinoma. Sample treatment: 15 Gy SBRT to primary tumor, nephrectomy 4 weeks later. Using immunoSEQ multiplex PCR, the repertoire was profiled, and TCRdb retains in-frame clones only, with some absent. The sample has 5,200 or so clones; less than 65% are singletons. Sequencing used tumor tissue, obtained from a patient whose treatment included radiotherapy and nephrectomy. The receptor set was obtained from a man in his sixties with renal cell carcinoma.

The chain uses TRBV19 and TRBJ1-5, with D unclear. V gave up 4 bases and J gave up 3 bases, with 7 bases separating them. Per germline, CDR1 LNHDA and CDR2 SQIVND (reference sequence). The length of the CDR3 is 13 residues. The CDR3 DNA is TGTGCCAGTAGTACTGCTTTCAATCAGCCCCAGCATTTT. Residues: CASSTAFNQPQHF.

The chain couples TRBV30 to TRBJ1-3; D possibly corresponds to TRBD1 (5 bases). V lost 3 bases and J lost 0, with 12 bases in between. Germline loops: CDR1 GTSNPN, CDR2 SVGIG (reference sequence). The CDR3 length is 15 residues. The CDR3 reads CAWSASGTSGNTIYF. DNA of the CDR3: TGTGCCTGGAGCGCCTCAGGGACCTCTGGAAACACCATATATTTT.

V and J are TRBV5-8 and TRBJ1-1, with D tentatively TRBD1 (6 bases). This CDR3 comprises 12 residues. CDR1 is SGHTS, CDR2 YDEGEE, per germline. V was cut by 4 bases and J by 8 bases, with 12 bases left in between. For the CDR3, the DNA is TGTGCCAGCAGCACTTACAGGGAAGAAGCTTTCTTT. Protein: CASSTYREEAFF.

This clone was detected a few times. J is TRBJ1-2 and V is TRBV29-1, with a possible D match to TRBD1 (6 bases). The CDR3 has 13 residues. Germline-derived CDR1 and CDR2 are SQVTM and ANQGSEA. With 7 bases removed from V and 2 bases from J, the gap between germline ends came to 14 bases. The CDR3 sequence is CSAEAGENYGYTF. CDR3 sequence (DNA): TGCAGCGCCGAGGCAGGGGAGAACTATGGCTACACCTTC.

V and J are TRBV18 and TRBJ2-5; a weak D match, TRBD1 (5 bases). This CDR3 has 13 amino acids. Germline V CDR1 and CDR2: KGHSH, LQKENI. The ends were cut back, 6 bases at V and 5 bases at J, with 13 bases in the middle. This CDR3 reads CASSMTAAETQYF. The CDR3 DNA sequence: TGTGCCAGCTCCATGACAGCCGCTGAGACCCAGTACTTC.

This chain uses TRBV10-3 with TRBJ1-1; tentative D call: TRBD1 (6 bases). V lost 6 bases to trimming and J lost 1 base, with 9 bases between them. Germline CDR1 reads ENHRY; CDR2 reads SYGVKD. The CDR3 spans 13 residues. CDR3 DNA sequence: TGTGCCATCAGCCGGACAGAGAACACTGAAGCTTTCTTT. It codes for CAISRTENTEAFF.

The V gene is TRBV19, the J gene TRBJ1-2; no firm D call. The CDR3 is made up of 11 amino acids. In germline, CDR1 is LNHDA, CDR2 SQIVND (reference sequence). V lost 2 bases to trimming and J lost 14 bases, with 12 bases between them. The CDR3 DNA reads as TGTGCCAGTAGTATAAGGCTTAGTTGGACCTTC. It is translated as CASSIRLSWTF.

The chain recombines TRBV13 with TRBJ1-5, with TRBD1 identical over 7 bases. Germline loops: CDR1 PRHDT, CDR2 FYEKMQ (reference sequence). The CDR3 covers 15 residues. V dropped 4 bases and J dropped 5; count of bases not matched to a gene: 8. In nucleotides, the CDR3 is TGTGCCAGCAGCTCCGGACAGGCCGGCGATCAGCCCCAGCATTTT. Translation gives CASSSGQAGDQPQHF.

The count of this clone is one. The CDR3 DNA reads TGTGCCAGCTCGTCTACTAACACTGAAGCTTTCTTT. Its translation: CASSSTNTEAFF. This chain connects TRBV18 to TRBJ1-1; D unclear. From germline, CDR1 is KGHSH and CDR2 LQKENI. The CDR3 has 12 residues. V lost 6 bases and J 2 bases, leaving 7 bases between the germline ends.

The CDR3 protein is CASSQEAAGTGKYVEQYF. The CDR3 DNA follows: TGCGCCAGCAGCCAAGAGGCCGCTGGGACAGGGAAGTATGTCGAGCAGTACTTC. The rearrangement uses TRBV4-3 and TRBJ2-7, with 9 bases fitting TRBD1. V trimming: 0 bases; J trimming: 6 bases; junction bases outside the gene matches: 15. The length of the CDR3 is 18 residues. Germline values: CDR1 LGHNA, CDR2 YSLEER.

This clone has only a few counts. The chain is built from TRBV9 and TRBJ1-2; D remains unclear. Germline loops: CDR1 SGDLS, CDR2 YYNGEE. The V and J ends lost 4 bases and 2 bases respectively, with 15 bases between them. CDR3 length equals 15 residues. The CDR3 sequence: CASSLVFRGNYGYTF. In DNA, the CDR3 is TGTGCCAGCAGCTTAGTTTTTAGAGGGAACTATGGCTACACCTTC.

In its sample, this clone was seen a few times. V usage is TRBV19 and J usage is TRBJ1-1, with no clear D. The CDR3 is 13 residues long. CDR1 LNHDA and CDR2 SQIVND come from the germline V gene (reference sequence). Trimming cost V 7 bases and J 1 base, with 10 bases left between them. CDR3 residues: CASKWERNTEAFF. DNA for the CDR3: TGTGCCAGTAAATGGGAGAGGAACACTGAAGCTTTCTTT.

V and J are TRBV18 and TRBJ2-7; a weak D match, TRBD2 (5 bases). V lost 2 bases and J 4 bases, leaving 12 bases between the germline ends. Germline values: CDR1 KGHSH, CDR2 LQKENI. This CDR3 comprises 14 residues. This chain's CDR3 is CASSPSAEGYEQYF. CDR3 in DNA: TGTGCCAGCTCACCATCAGCGGAAGGGTACGAGCAGTACTTC.

In its sample, this clone was seen a few times. The genes are TRBV13 and TRBJ1-1; D perhaps matches TRBD1 (6 bases). The V and J ends lost 6 bases and 5 bases respectively, with 16 bases between them. The CDR3 totals 14 residues. CDR1 and CDR2 (germline): PRHDT, FYEKMQ (reference sequence). The CDR3 here is CASRNTYDRTEAFF. CDR3 bases: TGTGCCAGCAGAAATACATACGACAGGACTGAAGCTTTCTTT. The variable domain in full, with the rest retrieved from reference TRBV13 and TRBJ1-1, is AAGVIQSPRHLIKEKRETATLKCYPIPRHDTVYWYQQGPGQDPQFLISFYEKMQSDKGSIPDRFSAQQFSDYHSELNMSSLELGDSALYFCASRNTYDRTEAFFGQGTRLTVV.

This clone is labeled medium-sized (0.01 to 0.1%). The rearrangement uses TRBV9 and TRBJ2-2; 7 bases match TRBD1. Germline CDR1 reads SGDLS; CDR2 reads YYNGEE. This CDR3 region has 17 residues. V lost 1 base, J lost 0 bases, and 6 bases stayed unmatched. As DNA, the CDR3 is TGTGCCAGCAGCGTATCCCGGGACAGCGCGAACACCGGGGAGCTGTTTTTT. Residues: CASSVSRDSANTGELFF.

The chain employs TRBV6-5 and TRBJ1-6; D is unclear. Looked up from germline, CDR1 is MNHEY and CDR2 is SVGAGI. This CDR3 is built from 14 residues. Trimming took 8 bases from V and 9 from J, leaving 17 bases between them. The CDR3 loop reads CASYDRLGSSPLHF. The CDR3 nucleotides are TGTGCCAGCTATGATCGCCTCGGGAGTTCACCCCTCCACTTT.

This clone rates as medium-sized. This chain joins TRBV2 and TRBJ1-4, with 8 bases identical to TRBD1. Trimming removed 1 base from V and 8 bases from J; junction bases left unmatched: 3. Germline assignment: CDR1 SNHLY and CDR2 FYNNEI. The CDR3 covers 14 residues. The CDR3 is CASSEGTGREKLFF. The CDR3 region has the DNA TGTGCCAGCAGTGAAGGGACAGGGAGAGAAAAACTGTTTTTT.

This chain links TRBV10-2 with TRBJ2-7; TRBD2 agrees at 9 bases. V lost 3 bases to trimming and J lost 4 bases; unmatched junction nucleotides: 7. Germline V gene lookup returns CDR1 WSHSY and CDR2 SAAADI. CDR3 size: 15 residues. The CDR3 protein is CASSDYSGSAYEQYF. The CDR3 region has the DNA TGCGCCAGCAGTGACTATAGCGGGAGTGCATACGAGCAGTACTTC.

This clone was detected only once. This chain joins TRBV5-8 and TRBJ1-2; D gene unclear. Germline-derived CDR1 and CDR2 are SGHTS and YDEGEE. The CDR3 runs to 17 residues. Trimming removed 0 bases from V and 2 bases from J, with 17 bases in between. The CDR3 loop is CASSLAVGSTKNYGYTF. CDR3 bases: TGTGCCAGCAGCTTGGCGGTAGGGTCCACGAAAAACTATGGCTACACCTTC.

The chain carries TRBV6-5 and TRBJ2-7; D not resolved. Germline values: CDR1 MNHEY, CDR2 SVGAGI. This CDR3 comprises 12 residues. Trimming removed 7 bases at V and 6 bases at J, with 13 bases between. CDR3 loop: CASTPGAGEQYF. The DNA for the CDR3 is TGTGCCAGCACCCCAGGCGCCGGCGAGCAGTACTTC.

The rearrangement links TRBV4-3 to TRBJ1-4, with TRBD1 matching 8 bases. J was trimmed by 2 bases and V by 3 bases; bases with no gene match: 2. From germline, CDR1 is LGHNA and CDR2 YSLEER. The CDR3 spans 15 residues. The CDR3 is CASSQQGATNEKLFF. CDR3 DNA sequence: TGCGCCAGCAGCCAGCAGGGGGCCACTAATGAAAAACTGTTTTTT.

This clone was picked up a small number of times. This chain uses TRBV11-2 with TRBJ2-4; D call uncertain. V was trimmed by 0 bases and J by 10 bases, leaving 7 bases between them. The CDR3 contains 12 residues. Germline V lookup: CDR1 SGHAT, CDR2 FQNNGV. CDR3 residues: CASSLDGVIQYF. The CDR3 DNA reads as TGTGCCAGCAGCTTAGATGGAGTGATTCAGTACTTC.